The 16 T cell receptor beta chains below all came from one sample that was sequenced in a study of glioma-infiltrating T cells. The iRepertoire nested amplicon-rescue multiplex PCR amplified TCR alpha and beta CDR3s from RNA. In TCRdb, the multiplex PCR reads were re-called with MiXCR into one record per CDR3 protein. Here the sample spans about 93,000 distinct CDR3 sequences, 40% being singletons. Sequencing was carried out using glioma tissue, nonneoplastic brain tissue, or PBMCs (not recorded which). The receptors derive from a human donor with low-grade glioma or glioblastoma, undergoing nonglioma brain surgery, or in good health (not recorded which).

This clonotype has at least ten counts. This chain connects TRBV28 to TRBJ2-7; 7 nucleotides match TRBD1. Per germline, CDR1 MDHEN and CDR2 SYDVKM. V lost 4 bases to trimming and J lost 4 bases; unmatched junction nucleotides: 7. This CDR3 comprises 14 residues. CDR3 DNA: TGTGCCAGCAGTTCGGCACAGGGGATATACGAGCAGTACTTC. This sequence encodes CASSSAQGIYEQYF.

DNA of the CDR3: TGTGCCAGCAGTCCAGGACAGGGGGCGAGGGATGAGCAGTTCTTC. Translation gives CASSPGQGARDEQFF. V and J are TRBV25-1 and TRBJ2-1; 11 bases agree with TRBD1. The junction had 8 bases not matched to a gene; V was cut back by 5 bases and J by 8 bases. The V gene's germline CDR1 is MGHDK and CDR2 SYGVNS. The CDR3 is 15 amino acids.

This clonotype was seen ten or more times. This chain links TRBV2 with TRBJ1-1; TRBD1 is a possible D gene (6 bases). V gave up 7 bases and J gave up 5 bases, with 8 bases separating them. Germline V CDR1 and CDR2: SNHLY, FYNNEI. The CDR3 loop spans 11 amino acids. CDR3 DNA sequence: TGTGCCAGCAACAGGGAAACTGAAGCTTTCTTT. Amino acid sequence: CASNRETEAFF.

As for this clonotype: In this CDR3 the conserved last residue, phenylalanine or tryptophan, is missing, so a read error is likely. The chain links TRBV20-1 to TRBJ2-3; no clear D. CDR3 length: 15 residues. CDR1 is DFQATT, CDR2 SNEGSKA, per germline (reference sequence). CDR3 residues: CSARALKPGTDTQYL. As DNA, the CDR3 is TGCAGTGCTAGAGCCCTGAAGCCCGGCACAGATACACAGTATCTT.

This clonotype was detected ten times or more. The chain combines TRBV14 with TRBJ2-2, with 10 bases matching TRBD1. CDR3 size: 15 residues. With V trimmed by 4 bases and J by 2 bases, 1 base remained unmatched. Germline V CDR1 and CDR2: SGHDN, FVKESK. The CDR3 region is CASSPTGGNTGELFF. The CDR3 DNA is TGTGCCAGCAGCCCGACAGGGGGCAACACCGGGGAGCTGTTTTTT.

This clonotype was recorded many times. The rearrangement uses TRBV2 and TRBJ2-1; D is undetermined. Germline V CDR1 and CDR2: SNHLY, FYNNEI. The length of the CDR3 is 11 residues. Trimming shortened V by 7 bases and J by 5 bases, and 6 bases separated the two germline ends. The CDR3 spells CASTENNEQFF. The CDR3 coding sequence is TGTGCCAGCACAGAAAACAATGAGCAGTTCTTC.

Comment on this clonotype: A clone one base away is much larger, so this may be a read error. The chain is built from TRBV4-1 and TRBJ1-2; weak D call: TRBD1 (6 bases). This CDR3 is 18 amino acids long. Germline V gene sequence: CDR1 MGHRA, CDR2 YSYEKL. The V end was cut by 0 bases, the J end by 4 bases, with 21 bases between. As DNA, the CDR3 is TGCGCCAGCAGCCAAGAACTACTTCAAAGTCGGACAGCCTATGGCTACACCTTC. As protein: CASSQELLQSRTAYGYTF.

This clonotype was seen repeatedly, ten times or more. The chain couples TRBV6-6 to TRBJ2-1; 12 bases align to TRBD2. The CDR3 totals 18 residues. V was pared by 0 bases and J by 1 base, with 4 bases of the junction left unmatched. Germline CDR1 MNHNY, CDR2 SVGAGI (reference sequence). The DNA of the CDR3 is TGTGCCAGCAGTTACTCCCTTGGACTAGCGGGATCCTACAATGAGCAGTTCTTC. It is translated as CASSYSLGLAGSYNEQFF.

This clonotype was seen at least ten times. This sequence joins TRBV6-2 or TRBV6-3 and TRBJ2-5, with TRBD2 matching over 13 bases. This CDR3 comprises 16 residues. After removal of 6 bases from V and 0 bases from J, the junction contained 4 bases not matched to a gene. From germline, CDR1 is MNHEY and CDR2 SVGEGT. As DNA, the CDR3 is TGTGCCAGCAGCAATGGACTAGCGGGAGACCAAGAGACCCAGTACTTC. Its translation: CASSNGLAGDQETQYF.

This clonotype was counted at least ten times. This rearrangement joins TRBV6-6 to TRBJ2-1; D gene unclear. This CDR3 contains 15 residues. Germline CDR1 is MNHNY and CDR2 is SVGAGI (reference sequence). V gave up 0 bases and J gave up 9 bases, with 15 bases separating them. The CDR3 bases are TGTGCCAGCAGTTACTCTAGGGTCCCCGGATCTGAGCAGTTCTTC. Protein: CASSYSRVPGSEQFF.

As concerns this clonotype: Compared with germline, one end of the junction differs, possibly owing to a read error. CDR3: CASSYSRGYEQCF. The DNA for the CDR3 is TGTGCTAGCAGTTACTCTCGGGGTTACGAGCAGTGCTTC. The chain combines TRBV6-6 with TRBJ2-7; maybe TRBD2 (5 bases). Germline V gene data show CDR1 as MNHNY and CDR2 as SVGAGI (reference sequence). This CDR3 is built from 13 residues.

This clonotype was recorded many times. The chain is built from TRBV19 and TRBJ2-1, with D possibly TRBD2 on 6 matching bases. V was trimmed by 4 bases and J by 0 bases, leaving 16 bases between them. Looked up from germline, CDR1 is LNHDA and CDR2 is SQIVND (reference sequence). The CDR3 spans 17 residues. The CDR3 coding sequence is TGTGCCAGTAGTAACGACCGTACGGGAGCCTCCTACAATGAGCAGTTCTTC. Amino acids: CASSNDRTGASYNEQFF.

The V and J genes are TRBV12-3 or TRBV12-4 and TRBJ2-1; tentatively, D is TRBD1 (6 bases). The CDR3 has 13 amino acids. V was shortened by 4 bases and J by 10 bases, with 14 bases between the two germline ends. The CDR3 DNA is TGTGCCAGCAGTTCTGGGGGCACGGGGGAGCAGTTCTTC. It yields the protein CASSSGGTGEQFF.

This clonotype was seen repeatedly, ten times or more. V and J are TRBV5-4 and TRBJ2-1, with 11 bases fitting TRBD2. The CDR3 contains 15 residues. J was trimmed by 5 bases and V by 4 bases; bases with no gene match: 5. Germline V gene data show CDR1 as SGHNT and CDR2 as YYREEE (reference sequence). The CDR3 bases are TGTGCCAGCAGCGCACCGGGACTAGCGGACAATGAGCAGTTCTTC. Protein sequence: CASSAPGLADNEQFF.

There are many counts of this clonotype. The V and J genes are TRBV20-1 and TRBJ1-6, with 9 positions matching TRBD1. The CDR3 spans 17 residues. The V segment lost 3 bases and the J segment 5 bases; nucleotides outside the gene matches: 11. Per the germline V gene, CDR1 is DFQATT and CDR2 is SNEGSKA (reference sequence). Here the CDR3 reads CSARTTGGARDNSPLHF. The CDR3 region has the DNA TGCAGTGCTAGGACTACAGGGGGCGCAAGGGATAATTCACCCCTCCACTTT.

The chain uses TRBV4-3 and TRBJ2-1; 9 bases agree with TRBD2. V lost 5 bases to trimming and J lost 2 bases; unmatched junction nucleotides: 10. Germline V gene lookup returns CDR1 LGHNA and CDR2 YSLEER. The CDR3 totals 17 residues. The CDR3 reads CASSLRARGRAYNEQFF. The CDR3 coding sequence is TGCGCCAGCAGCTTACGCGCTCGCGGGAGGGCCTACAATGAGCAGTTCTTC.